The entry that follows covers one TCR beta chain sequence. Its recognized antigen is unknown. No much larger clone exists at a distance of one base, and base qualities are not known. This sample is part of a study of blood T cell repertoires in COVID-19 (TCRdb year 2020). As for the study more broadly: Samples covering the acute and convalescent phases of COVID-19 were provided by collaborators in the United States, Italy and Spain. Sample metadata almost always included a de-identified subject ID, COVID-19 status, age in years and sex. Subjects who had been exposed to COVID-19, were actively infected with it, or had recovered from it provided the deeply sampled blood TCRbeta repertoires that made up the dataset. A freely available public database, intended as a resource for researchers studying the immune response to SARS-CoV-2, is where the repertoires were released. The material from the prospective study consisted of cDNA or gDNA derived from T cells, B-cell-depleted T cells, or PBMCs. The samples were drawn from the first 160 participants of the ongoing ImmuneRACE study and from 1,254 subjects provided by 6 global collaborators. HLA class I and class II types, where available, came from metadata supplied by the sample provider rather than from assay-based typing.

Study-level results and caveats: How much clinical and demographic metadata was included differed by source and by participant, and the metadata was provided uncurated.

Enrolling through a virtual design, the prospective study's participants ranged in age from roughly 18 to 90 years and lived across 24 United States geographic areas. To assign participants to cohorts, the prospective study relied on clinical history that participants themselves reported in a screening survey and a study questionnaire. Exposed participants had been in contact with someone with a PCR-confirmed or clinician-diagnosed COVID-19 case within 2 weeks of study entry. Mobile phlebotomists in the prospective study collected whole blood, serum and a nasopharyngeal or oropharyngeal swab from every participant. Over an approximately 2-month period, participants in the prospective study had the option of providing additional blood draws and questionnaires. Prospective study blood samples were shipped either frozen or at room temperature before DNA extraction. Inclusive of the bounding cysteine and phenylalanine, the CDR3 is 18 residues long. Only CDR3 DNA is held: 54 bases, read in frame from base 1. Unmatched junction bases come to 13, with V trimmed by 1 base and J by 9 bases. CDR1 and CDR2, looked up from the germline V gene (reference sequence), are LNHDA and SQIVND.

TCRbeta CDR3 regions were amplified from genomic DNA by means of the immunoSEQ Assay, a bias-controlled multiplex PCR. Per the source publication's procedure: The number of nucleated cells in each sample was estimated by amplification of reference gene primers within the assay. To quantify the absolute abundance of each unique TCRbeta CDR3 rearrangement, sequence reads were collapsed and filtered. For each sample, productive Simpson clonality was calculated as the square root of Simpson's diversity index over productive rearrangements. TCRdb took over this immuneACCESS table, retaining in-frame rearrangements with V and J assigned. Such tables are incomplete; in checked studies, under half of the missing clones stem from an unresolved V gene, and the remainder is unexplained. The DNA was the basis for D and trimming; V, J and clone size are from that table. This sample gives 200,000 to 250,000 clones in total; about 87% of them show up just once. Together, the top ten hold over 0.75% of the sample.

The receptor comes from a man aged 50 to 60 who had been exposed to COVID-19. Sequencing was performed on PBMCs or T cells enriched from blood (not recorded which). In this chain, TRBV19 is recombined with TRBJ1-5; TRBD1 matches 12 bases in the middle. CDR3 loop: CASSIARDRGPIGRPQHF. The DNA sequence reads TGTGCCAGTAGTATAGCCCGGGACAGGGGGCCCATTGGCAGGCCCCAGCATTTT.